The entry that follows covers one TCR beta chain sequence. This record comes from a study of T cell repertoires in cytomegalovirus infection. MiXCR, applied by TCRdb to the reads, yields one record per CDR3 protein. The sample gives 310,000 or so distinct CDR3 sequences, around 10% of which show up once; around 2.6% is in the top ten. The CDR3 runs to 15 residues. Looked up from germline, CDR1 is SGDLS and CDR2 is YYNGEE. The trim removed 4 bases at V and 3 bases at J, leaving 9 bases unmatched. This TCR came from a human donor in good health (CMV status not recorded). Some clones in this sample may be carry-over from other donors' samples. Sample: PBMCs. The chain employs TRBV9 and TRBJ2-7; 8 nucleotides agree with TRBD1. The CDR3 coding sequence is TGTGCCAGCAGCCCCCGACAGGGGTTTGTCTACGAGCAGTACTTC. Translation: CASSPRQGFVYEQYF.